The 8 T cell receptor beta chains given below trace back to one sample, sequenced in a study of early T cells in non-severe SARS-CoV-2 infection. TCRdb re-called the 5' RACE reads with MiXCR, one entry per CDR3 protein. The data hold about 80,000 distinct CDR3 sequences, with about 17% observed a single time. Sequencing was performed on whole blood. All receptors derive from an adult who was a healthcare worker with PCR-confirmed SARS-CoV-2 infection or an uninfected control (not recorded which).

A few counts support this clonotype. DNA of the CDR3: TGTGCCAGCAGTTACCCCAGCGGGAGGGCCTGTGAGACCCAGTACTTC. Protein sequence: CASSYPSGRACETQYF. This sequence joins TRBV6-8 and TRBJ2-5, with 10 bases matching TRBD2. V lost 2 bases and J lost 5; bases outside the gene matches: 8. CDR1 and CDR2 from the germline V gene are MNHGY and SAAAGT. This CDR3 comprises 16 residues.

This clonotype has more than one count but fewer than ten. V is TRBV29-1 and J is TRBJ1-2; 9 bases map to TRBD1. Unmatched junction bases numbered 1, after V lost 5 bases and J lost 3 bases. CDR1 and CDR2 (germline): SQVTM, ANQGSEA. This CDR3 is 12 amino acids long. CDR3 protein: CSVRTGDYGYTF. For the CDR3, the DNA is TGCAGCGTTAGGACAGGGGACTATGGCTACACCTTC.

The sample holds a few counts of this clonotype. V gene TRBV4-1 combines with J gene TRBJ1-1; no clear D gene. The ends were cut back, 0 bases at V and 0 bases at J, with 2 bases in the middle. Per the germline V gene, CDR1 is MGHRA and CDR2 is YSYEKL. The CDR3 extends over 13 amino acids. DNA for the CDR3: TGCGCCAGCAGCCAAGAGCTGAACACTGAAGCTTTCTTT. This encodes CASSQELNTEAFF.

This clonotype turned up a few times. CDR3 amino acids: CASSLLWRDTQYF. In nucleotides, the CDR3 is TGTGCCAGCAGTTTACTATGGAGGGATACGCAGTATTTT. This sequence joins TRBV27 and TRBJ2-3; maybe TRBD2 (5 bases). V shed 2 bases and J shed 6 bases, with 9 bases lying between them. The germline V gene has CDR1 MNHEY and CDR2 SMNVEV (reference sequence). The CDR3 has 13 residues.

Only a few counts were recorded for this clonotype. The genes are TRBV12-3 or TRBV12-4 and TRBJ2-2; the D is unclear. CDR3 size: 15 residues. V lost 3 bases to trimming and J lost 5 bases, with 13 bases between them. The CDR3 is CASSLEVGGTGELFF. Here the CDR3 DNA reads TGTGCCAGCAGTTTGGAAGTTGGCGGTACCGGGGAGCTGTTTTTT.

The chain uses TRBV12-3 or TRBV12-4 and TRBJ1-2, with a weak D call TRBD1 (6 bases). The CDR3 loop spans 14 amino acids. V was pared by 3 bases and J by 7 bases, with 15 bases between. CDR3 region: CASSFSGTPTGYTF. The CDR3 nucleotides read TGTGCCAGCAGTTTTTCTGGGACACCGACTGGCTACACCTTC.

Only a few counts were recorded for this clonotype. The chain carries TRBV28 and TRBJ2-7; D remains unclear. The germline V and J ends were trimmed by 8 bases and 2 bases, with 7 bases remaining between them. This CDR3 contains 11 residues. Per germline, CDR1 MDHEN and CDR2 SYDVKM. The CDR3 DNA reads TGTGCCAGCCGGTCCGCCTACGAGCAGTACTTC. It is translated as CASRSAYEQYF. Full variable domain (outside the CDR3, taken from reference TRBV28 and TRBJ2-7): DVKVTQSSRYLVKRTGEKVFLECVQDMDHENMFWYRQDPGLGLRLIYFSYDVKMKEKGDIPEGYSVSREKKERFSLILESASTNQTSMYLCASRSAYEQYFGPGTRLTVT.

V gene TRBV20-1 combines with J gene TRBJ1-5; TRBD1 matches at 9 bases. Losses at the gene ends were 6 bases for V and 6 bases for J; bases not matched to a gene: 9. Germline CDR1 is DFQATT and CDR2 is SNEGSKA (reference sequence). The CDR3 runs 14 residues. CDR3 residues: CSAQNRDRAQPQHF. CDR3 nucleotide sequence: TGCAGTGCCCAAAATAGGGACAGGGCTCAGCCCCAGCATTTT.